This T cell receptor (beta chain) was observed in a study of STAT5B mutations in CD4+ large granular lymphocyte leukemia. Study outcomes and limitations: About a quarter of private leukemic clonotypes occurred rarely in other patients' non-leukemic repertoires.

The assay was run at survey level. Sequenced by immunoSEQ multiplex PCR; TCRdb stores in-frame clones only, minus some. The repertoire holds 30,000 to 40,000 clones, with around 80% as singletons. This clone came up a few times. Its antigen is currently unknown. Per germline, CDR1 MNHNS and CDR2 SASEGT. This CDR3 has 13 amino acids. V lost 6 bases, J lost 2 bases, and 11 bases lay in between. This TCR derives from a human donor in good health. Sequencing input: CD4+ T cells from blood buffy coats. The chain combines TRBV6-1 with TRBJ2-7; D perhaps matches TRBD2 (6 bases). The CDR3 DNA follows: TGTGCCAGCAGGTTCCCGGGGGCCTACGAGCAGTACTTC. It yields the protein CASRFPGAYEQYF.